This T cell receptor beta chain was observed in a study of T-cell reconstitution after alpha-beta-depleted transplantation in children. Study-wide results and caveats: By about two months after transplant, alpha-beta T cells reportedly arose from several hundred graft clones that had expanded. Surviving recipient cells, namely T cells and thymic progenitors, were the source of high day-60 TCRbeta diversity in some patients.

This clonotype has ten or more counts. The antigen remains undetermined. TCRbeta library construction was performed incorporating unique molecular identifiers. TCRdb re-called the PCR reads through MiXCR, storing one row per CDR3 protein. The data contain approximately 31,000 distinct CDR3 sequences, 6.4% of them seen just once; the ten biggest clones take up roughly 27%. Between the trimmed V and J ends, which lost 0 bases and 0 bases, there was a span of 11 bases. Germline V CDR1 and CDR2: SGHNT, YYREEE (reference sequence). The CDR3 is 16 amino acids. This clonotype was sampled from a child younger than two who had a stem cell transplant for acute myeloid leukemia, so the T cells may come from the graft donor. The rearrangement joins TRBV5-4 to TRBJ2-3; D remains ambiguous. Sample: peripheral blood, taken 60 days after TCRalphabeta/CD19-depleted stem cell transplant. CDR3 region: CASSLELGLSTDTQYF. In nucleotides, the CDR3 is TGTGCCAGCAGCTTGGAACTTGGGCTTAGCACAGATACGCAGTATTTT.